A single T cell receptor (beta chain) is shown here with its context. Its antigen is not identified. The sample is drawn from a study of cytomegalovirus exposure and HLA in healthy donors. Across the whole study: An early data release held approximately 85 million unique TCRs from HLA-typed donors.

Whole-study findings and limits: A later analysis appeared to link common viral pathogens to several of the most significant clusters. Highest at DRB1 and lowest at HLA-C, TCR association rates differed among HLA loci in a later analysis. Later analysis associated a missense DCLRE1C variant with TCR beta V- and J-gene trimming.

The PCR had 60 Vbeta and 13 Jbeta primers. Profiled with immunoSEQ multiplex PCR; TCRdb holds only in-frame clones, not every one. In total, the table holds 70,000 to 85,000 clones. Sample: PBMCs. This receptor was identified in a female donor in good health and CMV-seropositive.

In DNA form, the CDR3 reads TGCGCCAGCAGCCAAGCCAGGACTAGCGTTACCTACGAGCAGTACTTC. This translates into CASSQARTSVTYEQYF. V and J are TRBV4-3 and TRBJ2-7; TRBD2 agrees at 9 bases. The CDR3 loop spans 16 amino acids. Germline assignment: CDR1 LGHNA and CDR2 YSLEER. Trimming cost V 1 base and J 2 bases; bases outside gene matches: 6.